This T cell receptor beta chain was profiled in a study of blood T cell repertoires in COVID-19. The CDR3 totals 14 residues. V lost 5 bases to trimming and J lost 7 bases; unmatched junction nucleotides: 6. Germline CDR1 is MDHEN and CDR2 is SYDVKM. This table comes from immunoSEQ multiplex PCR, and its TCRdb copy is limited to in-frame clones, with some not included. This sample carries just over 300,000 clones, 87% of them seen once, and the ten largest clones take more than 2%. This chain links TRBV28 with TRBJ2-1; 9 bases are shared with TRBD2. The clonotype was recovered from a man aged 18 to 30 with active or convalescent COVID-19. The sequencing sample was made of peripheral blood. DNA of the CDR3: TGTGCCAGCAGTAATGCGGGAGGGTCAAATGAGCAGTTCTTC. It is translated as CASSNAGGSNEQFF.